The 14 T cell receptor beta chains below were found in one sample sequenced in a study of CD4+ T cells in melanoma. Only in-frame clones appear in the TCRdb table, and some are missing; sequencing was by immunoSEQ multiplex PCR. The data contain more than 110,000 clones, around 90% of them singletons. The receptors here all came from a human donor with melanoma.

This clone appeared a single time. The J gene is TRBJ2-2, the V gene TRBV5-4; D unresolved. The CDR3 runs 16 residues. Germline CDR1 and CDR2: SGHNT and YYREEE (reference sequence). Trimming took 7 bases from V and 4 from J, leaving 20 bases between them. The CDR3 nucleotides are TGTGCCAGCGCCCTCCCCGTGACTGCACTCACCGGGGAGCTGTTTTTT. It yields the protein CASALPVTALTGELFF.

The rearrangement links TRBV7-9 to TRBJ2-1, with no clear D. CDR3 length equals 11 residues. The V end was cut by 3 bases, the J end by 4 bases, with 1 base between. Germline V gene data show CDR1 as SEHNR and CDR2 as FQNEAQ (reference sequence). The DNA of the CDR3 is TGTGCCAGCAGCTTTTACAATGAGCAGTTCTTC. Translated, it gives CASSFYNEQFF. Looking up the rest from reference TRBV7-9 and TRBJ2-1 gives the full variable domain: DTGVSQNPRHKITKRGQNVTFRCDPISEHNRLYWYRQTLGQGPEFLTYFQNEAQLEKSRLLSDRFSAERPKGSFSTLEIQRTEQGDSAMYLCASSFYNEQFFGPGTRLTVL.

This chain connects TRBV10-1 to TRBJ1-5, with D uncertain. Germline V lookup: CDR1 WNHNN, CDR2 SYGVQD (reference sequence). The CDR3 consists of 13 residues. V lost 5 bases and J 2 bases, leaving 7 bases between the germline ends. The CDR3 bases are TGCGCCAGCAGTCCATCAGGCAATCAGCCCCAGCATTTT. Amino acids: CASSPSGNQPQHF.

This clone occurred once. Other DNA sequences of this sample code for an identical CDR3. Here the CDR3 reads CAWTGGGNQPQHF. The CDR3 nucleotides are TGTGCCTGGACAGGGGGCGGCAATCAGCCCCAGCATTTT. The chain links TRBV30 to TRBJ1-5, with 8 bases matching TRBD1. Germline assignment: CDR1 GTSNPN and CDR2 SVGIG (reference sequence). Losses at the gene ends were 4 bases for V and 2 bases for J; bases not matched to a gene: 1. There are 13 residues in the CDR3.

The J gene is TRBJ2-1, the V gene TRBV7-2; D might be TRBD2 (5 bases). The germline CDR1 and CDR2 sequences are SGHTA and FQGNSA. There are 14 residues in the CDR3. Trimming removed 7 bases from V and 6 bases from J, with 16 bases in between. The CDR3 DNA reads TGTGCCAGCACCCACGGGAACACCTTCAATGAGCAGTTCTTC. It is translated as CASTHGNTFNEQFF.

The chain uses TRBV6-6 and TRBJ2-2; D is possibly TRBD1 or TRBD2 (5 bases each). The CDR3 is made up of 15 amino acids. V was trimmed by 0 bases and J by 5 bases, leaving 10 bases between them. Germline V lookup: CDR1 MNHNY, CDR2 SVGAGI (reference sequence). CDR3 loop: CASSYSGTKTGELFF. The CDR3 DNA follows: TGTGCCAGCAGTTACTCCGGGACCAAAACCGGGGAGCTGTTTTTT.

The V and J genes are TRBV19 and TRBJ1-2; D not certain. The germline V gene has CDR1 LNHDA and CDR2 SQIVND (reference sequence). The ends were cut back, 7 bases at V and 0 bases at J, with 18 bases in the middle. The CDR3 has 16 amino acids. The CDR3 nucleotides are TGTGCCAGTATAGTCCGGGCGGGCATTACTAACTATGGCTACACCTTC. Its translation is CASIVRAGITNYGYTF.

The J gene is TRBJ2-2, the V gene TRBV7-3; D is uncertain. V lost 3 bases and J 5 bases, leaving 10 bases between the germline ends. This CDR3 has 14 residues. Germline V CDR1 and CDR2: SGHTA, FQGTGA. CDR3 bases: TGTGCCAGCAGCTTCCGCACTCAGACCGGGGAGCTGTTTTTT. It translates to CASSFRTQTGELFF.

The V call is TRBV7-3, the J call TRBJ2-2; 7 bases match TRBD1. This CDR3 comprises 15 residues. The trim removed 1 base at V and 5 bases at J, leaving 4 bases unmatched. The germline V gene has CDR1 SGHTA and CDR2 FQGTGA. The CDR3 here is CASSLRQGETGELFF. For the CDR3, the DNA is TGTGCCAGCAGCTTAAGGCAGGGGGAGACCGGGGAGCTGTTTTTT.

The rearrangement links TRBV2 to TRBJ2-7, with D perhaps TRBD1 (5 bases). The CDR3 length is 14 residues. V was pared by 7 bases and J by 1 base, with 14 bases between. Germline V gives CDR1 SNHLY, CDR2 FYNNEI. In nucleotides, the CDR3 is TGTGCCAGCAAAGGGGCCAGGGAATCCTACGAGCAGTACTTC. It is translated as CASKGARESYEQYF. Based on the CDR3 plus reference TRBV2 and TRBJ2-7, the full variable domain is EPEVTQTPSHQVTQMGQEVILRCVPISNHLYFYWYRQILGQKVEFLVSFYNNEISEKSEIFDDQFSVERPDGSNFTLKIRSTKLEDSAMYFCASKGARESYEQYFGPGTRLTVT.

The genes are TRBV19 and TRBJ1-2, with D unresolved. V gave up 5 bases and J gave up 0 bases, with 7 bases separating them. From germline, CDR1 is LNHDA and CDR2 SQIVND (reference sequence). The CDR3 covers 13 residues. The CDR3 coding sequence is TGTGCCAGTAGTCGCCCTCCTAACTATGGCTACACCTTC. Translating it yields CASSRPPNYGYTF.

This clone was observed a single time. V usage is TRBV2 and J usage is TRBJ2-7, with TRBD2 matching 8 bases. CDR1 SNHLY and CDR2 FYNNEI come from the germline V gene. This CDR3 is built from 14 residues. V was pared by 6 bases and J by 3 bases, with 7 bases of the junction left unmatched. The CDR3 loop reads CASRDSGTLYEQYF. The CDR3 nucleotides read TGTGCCAGCAGAGATAGCGGGACACTCTACGAGCAGTACTTC. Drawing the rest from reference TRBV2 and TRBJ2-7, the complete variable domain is EPEVTQTPSHQVTQMGQEVILRCVPISNHLYFYWYRQILGQKVEFLVSFYNNEISEKSEIFDDQFSVERPDGSNFTLKIRSTKLEDSAMYFCASRDSGTLYEQYFGPGTRLTVT.

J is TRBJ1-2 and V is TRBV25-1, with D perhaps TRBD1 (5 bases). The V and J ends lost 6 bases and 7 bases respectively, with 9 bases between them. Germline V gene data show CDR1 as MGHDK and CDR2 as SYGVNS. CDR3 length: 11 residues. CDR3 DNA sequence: TGTGCCAGCAGGGCAGGGTTTGGCTACACCTTC. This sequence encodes CASRAGFGYTF.

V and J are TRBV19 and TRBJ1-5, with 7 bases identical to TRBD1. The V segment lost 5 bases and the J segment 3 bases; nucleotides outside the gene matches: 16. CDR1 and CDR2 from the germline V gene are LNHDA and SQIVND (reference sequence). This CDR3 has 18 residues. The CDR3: CASSSPAAGTAINQPQHF. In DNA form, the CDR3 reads TGTGCCAGTAGTTCCCCTGCCGCCGGGACAGCGATCAATCAGCCCCAGCATTTT.